The 12 T cell receptor beta chains below all came from one sample that was sequenced in a study of PD-1 blockade in classical Hodgkin lymphoma. Indicated time point: cycle 4 day 1 (C4D1), after 6 weeks of nivolumab. Each and every patient relapsed after autologous stem cell transplantation, and patients got differing brentuximab vedotin exposure. Libraries were prepared by immunoSEQ multiplex PCR; TCRdb keeps only in-frame clonotypes and omits some of them. The table records over 60,000 clones, about 92% of them present only once. Source: peripheral blood mononuclear cells (PBMCs), taken before the fourth cycle of nivolumab. These TCRs come from a human donor with classical Hodgkin lymphoma.

CDR3 sequence reads: CASSSRTGELFF. The CDR3 DNA follows: TGTGCCAGCAGCTCGAGGACCGGGGAGCTGTTTTTT. This chain links TRBV5-6 with TRBJ2-2; no firm D call. V was trimmed by 3 bases and J by 5 bases, leaving 5 bases between them. Looked up from germline, CDR1 is SGHDT and CDR2 is YYEEEE. This CDR3 comprises 12 residues.

J is TRBJ2-1 and V is TRBV20-1; the D is unclear. This CDR3 contains 10 residues. In germline, CDR1 is DFQATT, CDR2 SNEGSKA (reference sequence). The CDR3 sequence: CSPLGNEQFF. The CDR3 coding sequence is TGCAGCCCACTGGGGAATGAGCAGTTCTTC.

The chain has TRBV18 and TRBJ2-5, with 9 nucleotides matching TRBD2. V lost 3 bases and J lost 5; bases outside the gene matches: 10. Germline assignment: CDR1 KGHSH and CDR2 LQKENI. The CDR3 runs to 16 residues. CDR3 sequence (DNA): TGTGCCAGCTCACCTAATCTAGCGGGAAAGGGGGAGACCCAGTACTTC. It specifies CASSPNLAGKGETQYF.

This chain joins TRBV27 and TRBJ2-5; a possible D gene is TRBD1 (7 bases). The V end lost 4 bases, the J end lost 5 bases, and 29 bases lay between the germline ends. This CDR3 comprises 19 residues. CDR1 MNHEY and CDR2 SMNVEV come from the germline V gene (reference sequence). The CDR3 DNA reads TGTGCCAGCAGTTACCGACCAATTCACCGACAGGGAGGCGTGGAGACCCAGTACTTC. Protein sequence: CASSYRPIHRQGGVETQYF.

The chain has TRBV19 and TRBJ2-3; D unclear. Germline V gene data show CDR1 as LNHDA and CDR2 as SQIVND (reference sequence). Trimming took 3 bases from V and 0 from J, leaving 7 bases between them. The CDR3 is 14 amino acids. CDR3 region: CASSIDSSTDTQYF. CDR3 DNA: TGTGCCAGTAGTATCGATTCTAGCACAGATACGCAGTATTTT.

This rearrangement joins TRBV28 to TRBJ1-5; the D is unclear. Germline loops: CDR1 MDHEN, CDR2 SYDVKM. The CDR3 runs to 15 residues. V gave up 8 bases and J gave up 3 bases, with 17 bases separating them. This CDR3 reads CASASGQSTNQPQHF. CDR3 nucleotide sequence: TGTGCCAGCGCCTCGGGCCAAAGTACCAATCAGCCCCAGCATTTT. Drawing the rest from reference TRBV28 and TRBJ1-5, the complete variable domain is DVKVTQSSRYLVKRTGEKVFLECVQDMDHENMFWYRQDPGLGLRLIYFSYDVKMKEKGDIPEGYSVSREKKERFSLILESASTNQTSMYLCASASGQSTNQPQHFGDGTRLSIL.

V usage is TRBV6-1 and J usage is TRBJ2-7, with D possibly being TRBD2 (6 bases). The germline CDR1 and CDR2 sequences are MNHNS and SASEGT. The CDR3 runs to 14 residues. V was shortened by 0 bases and J by 9 bases, with 15 bases between the two germline ends. CDR3 nucleotides: TGTGCCAGCAGTGAAGCGCATGGAGGGTGGGTGCAGTACTTC. Its protein product is CASSEAHGGWVQYF.

This chain connects TRBV10-1 to TRBJ2-7; D gene uncertain. V dropped 0 bases and J dropped 2 bases, with 8 bases sitting between them. Per germline, CDR1 WNHNN and CDR2 SYGVQD (reference sequence). The CDR3 length is 14 residues. The CDR3 bases are TGCGCCAGCAGTGAGTCGGGTAGTGCCTACGAGCAGTACTTC. Protein product: CASSESGSAYEQYF.

The chain has TRBV7-6 and TRBJ2-3, with D possibly matching TRBD1 (6 bases). V dropped 5 bases and J dropped 2 bases, with 17 bases sitting between them. Germline V gives CDR1 SGHVS, CDR2 FNYEAQ. This CDR3 comprises 16 residues. The CDR3 loop reads CASSLQTRGSTDTQYF. CDR3 in DNA: TGTGCCAGCAGCCTGCAGACCAGGGGTTCCACAGATACGCAGTATTTT.

The V gene is TRBV5-1, the J gene TRBJ2-3; 8 bases match TRBD2. The CDR3 extends over 16 amino acids. With V trimmed by 1 base and J by 2 bases, 6 bases remained unmatched. Germline V lookup: CDR1 SGHRS, CDR2 YFSETQ. The CDR3 sequence is CASSLQAGDVTDTQYF. DNA of the CDR3: TGCGCCAGCAGCTTGCAAGCGGGGGATGTCACAGATACGCAGTATTTT.

This clone was counted only a few times. This sequence joins TRBV7-9 and TRBJ2-7; no definite D call. V lost 5 bases to trimming and J lost 0 bases, with 11 bases between them. Germline lookup yields CDR1 SEHNR and CDR2 FQNEAQ (reference sequence). The CDR3 is 14 residues long. The CDR3 spells CASSPPGFSYEQYF. The CDR3 DNA follows: TGTGCCAGCAGCCCCCCAGGTTTCTCCTACGAGCAGTACTTC.

J is TRBJ2-2 and V is TRBV9, with TRBD2 matching 9 bases. Germline-derived CDR1 and CDR2 are SGDLS and YYNGEE. The CDR3 spans 19 residues. V gave up 0 bases and J gave up 7 bases; unmatched junction bases: 16. CDR3 protein: CASSVAPTTSGYYGGELFF. CDR3 bases: TGTGCCAGCAGCGTAGCCCCTACGACTAGCGGCTACTACGGCGGGGAGCTGTTTTTT.